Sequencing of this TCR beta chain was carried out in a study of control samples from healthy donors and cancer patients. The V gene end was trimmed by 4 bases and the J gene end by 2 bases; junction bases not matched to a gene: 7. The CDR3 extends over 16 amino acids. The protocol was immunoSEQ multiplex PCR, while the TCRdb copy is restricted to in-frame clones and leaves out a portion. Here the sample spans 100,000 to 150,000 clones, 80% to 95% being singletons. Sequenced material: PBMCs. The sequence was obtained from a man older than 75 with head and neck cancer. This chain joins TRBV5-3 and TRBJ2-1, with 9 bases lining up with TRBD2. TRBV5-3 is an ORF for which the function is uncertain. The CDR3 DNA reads TGTGCCAGAAGCCTACCGGGACTAGCAGCCTACAATGAGCAGTTCTTC. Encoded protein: CARSLPGLAAYNEQFF.